This T cell receptor beta chain originates from a study of blood T cells in healthy people across ages (dated by TCRdb to between 2014 and 2017). Broadly, across the study: In model experiments, template switching captured roughly one uniquely barcoded TCR beta cDNA molecule for every two T cells. Using deep sequencing normalized with unique cDNA molecular identifiers, the study measured how TCR beta repertoire diversity changes with age. Four age groups were formed from the donors: young (average 16 years), middle-aged (approximately 41), aged (around 62) and long-lived (approximately 78). Two additional independent replicas of 1 million unique cDNA reads from the same blood draw were analyzed for two donors (one aged 18 to 30 and one aged 80 or older).

The CDR3, cysteine through phenylalanine, is 12 amino acids long. Only the CDR3 portion is preserved as DNA: 36 bases, with reading frame beginning at the first base. Trimming at the junction amounts to 4 bases on V and 3 bases on J, and the germline ends lie 1 base apart. CDR1 and CDR2, per the germline V gene, are LGHNA and YNFKEQ. Broad study findings and their caveats: Compared with the aged group, the long-lived group had more naive CD4+ T cells, fewer expanded clones and increased TCR diversity, suggesting age selection. Observed TCR beta diversity per million T cells fell roughly linearly with age, and a significant reduction was already apparent by age around 40. Donor CMV infection status was unknown, potentially confounding age-related changes in expanded clonotypes. There was a strong correlation between observed TCR beta diversity and the percentage of naive T cells measured by flow cytometry. Estimates of total diversity based on one million sequenced T cells were regarded as lower bounds and as underestimates. Conclusive comparison of naive and antigen-experienced compartments was prevented by the profiling of bulk unsorted PBMCs.

Libraries were built with 5' RACE. Instrument used: Illumina HiSeq 2500. A second roughly 7 to 12 cycle PCR used a sample-barcoded 5' primer and a J-beta primer mix. A template-switch 5' adaptor carrying 12 random nucleotides introduced a unique molecular identifier onto each TCR beta cDNA molecule. Each sample yielded at least 2.5 million CDR3-containing paired-end reads. First-strand cDNA synthesis was performed from all RNA using the Mint cDNA synthesis kit, with priming by a TRBC-specific oligonucleotide. Following uracil-DNA glycosylase treatment, a first 18-cycle PCR with universal primers M1SS and BC2_uni_R was performed on all cDNA. On the study's bioinformatics: Normalization of each sample was performed by random selection of 1 million high-quality reads, each carrying a distinct molecular identifier. Instead of being binned into consensus sequences, reads with shared molecular identifiers were discarded. MiTCR, set to a Q25 quality threshold and the strictest error-elimination algorithm, was used for CDR3 identification, clonotype clustering and error correction. A nonparametric unseen species model with Euler transformation was used to estimate lower-bound total TCR beta diversity. TCRdb itself trimmed the public reads at Q25 with fastp, ran MiXCR and retained productive beta chains. Each CDR3 protein appears once, grouped with its most common genes and DNA. The V and J calls and clone size are TCRdb's, not the authors'. The sample table records some 850,000 distinct CDR3 sequences; around 24% of these occur just once. The ten largest clonotypes hold less than 3.5% of the sample.

This clonotype was observed many times. It lacks a known antigen. No per-base quality is available; no much larger clone lies one base away. Donors were 39 systemically healthy Caucasian individuals from Russia aged about 6 to 100 years. About 10 milliliters of peripheral blood were drawn from each donor into EDTA-treated Vacutainer tubes. Ficoll-Paque density-gradient centrifugation was used to isolate PBMCs, with at least 6.5 million per sample. Trizol reagent was used to extract total RNA from PBMCs, with at least 5 micrograms per sample. Naive CD45RAhigh/CD27high T cell percentages were measured by flow cytometry on a PBMC aliquot from every donor. These sequences were also reported in another study, on T cells of mothers and their children. As the second paper documents: The donors were nine systemically healthy Caucasian individuals, made up of three mothers and their six children. cDNA synthesis used all of the extracted RNA, with around 1.4 ug of RNA in each 15 ul reaction. In the second PCR, the M1S primer introduced both the sample barcodes and 2-4 random nucleotides. More than 8.5 million TCR beta CDR3 reads were obtained from each mother, and some 3.2 million reads were obtained from each child. TCR recombination output is similarly shaped by thymic selection in related and unrelated pairs, with a minor effect exerted by inherited differences. Normalized repertoire overlap was always slightly but never significantly higher in related than unrelated mother-child pairs. With a sensitivity of approximately 96 clones per million clonotypes, no persistent microchimeric T cell clones were detected. In the study, deep NGS was used to compare the TCR beta repertoires of mothers and children, and features distinguishing related mother-child pairs from unrelated individuals were sought. Mothers averaged approximately 40 +/- 4 years of age and children averaged approximately 11 +/- 4 years. After adapters were ligated using NEBNext reagents, the libraries underwent 100+100 nt paired-end sequencing on an Illumina HiSeq 2000. To avoid cross-contamination, the mother libraries and the child libraries were prepared a month apart and sequenced in separate runs. For each donor, somewhere between about 450,000 and 2,000,000 distinct TCR beta clonotypes were identified. Naive TCR beta clonotypes were estimated from low-frequency clonotypes matched to each donor's FACS-determined naive share, without sorting.

The sample taken for sequencing was blood. The chain is encoded by TRBV4-2 joined to TRBJ2-6, with the D gene call left open. The TCR sequence derives from a boy younger than 18 in good health. The nucleotide sequence reads TGTGCCAGCAGCCTTGGGGCCAACGTCCTGACTTTC. Translated, it reads CASSLGANVLTF.